This T cell receptor beta chain originates from a study of low-dose radiotherapy and immunotherapy resistance in tumors. Across the whole study: Cohort 1 got 0.5 Gy per fraction every 2 weeks, 6.5 Gy in total. The patients were given nivolumab 240 mg every two weeks and ipilimumab 1 mg/kg every six weeks, through an intravenous route.

Priming of first-strand cDNA relied on TRAV- and TRBV-specific primers (covering alpha and beta chains). The authors amplified TCRs for approximately 18 PCR cycles with a constant-region primer and a V-primer adapter. Via MiXCR, TCRdb re-called the reads, giving one row per CDR3 protein. The data contain 6,000 to 9,000 distinct CDR3 sequences, approximately 82% of them singletons. This CDR3 spans 15 amino acids. The V segment lost 3 bases and the J segment 2 bases; nucleotides outside the gene matches: 3. The receptor was isolated from a human donor with advanced metastatic prostate, ovarian, gallbladder or colorectal cancer (not recorded which). This table probably holds off-target reads from a library built for another chain. The chain links TRBV12-3 or TRBV12-4 to TRBJ2-5; TRBD2 aligns across 10 bases. CDR3 DNA: TGTGCCAGCAGTTTGGTTAGCGGGGGGCAAGAGACCCAGTACTTC. This codes for CASSLVSGGQETQYF.